A single TCR beta chain is shown here with its context. The sample belongs to a study of T cell changes during pregnancy in multiple sclerosis. The germline CDR1 and CDR2 sequences are LGHNA and YNFKEQ. The CDR3 has 12 amino acids. V lost 4 bases to trimming and J lost 8 bases, with 11 bases between them. Sequencing used immunoSEQ multiplex PCR; TCRdb keeps in-frame clones, though not all of them. The sample carries tens of thousands of clones, approximately 92% recorded once. J is TRBJ1-2 and V is TRBV4-2; the D gene is possibly TRBD1 (6 bases). The starting material was peripheral blood, obtained in the third trimester of pregnancy. This clonotype was obtained from a female donor in good health, enrolled as a control in a pregnancy study. CDR3 residues: CASSPTGNGYTF. The CDR3 nucleotides read TGTGCCAGCAGCCCTACAGGGAACGGCTACACCTTC.